This TCR beta chain was found in a study of beta chain features in type 1 diabetes. The isolated RNA, all of it, was reverse transcribed, so expressed TCRB transcripts were what got sequenced. Approximately 3.9 million reads per sample were averaged for naive, central memory and regulatory samples. The repertoire was sequenced with immunoSEQ multiplex PCR; TCRdb's copy has only in-frame clones and lacks some. Among 200,000 to 300,000 clones listed, roughly 10% were seen once. The study's findings and limits: In all four CD4+ subsets, TCRB CDR3 length was significantly, moderately reduced in type 1 diabetes. A closer apparent resemblance between naive, central memory and Treg TCRB repertoires was seen in patients than in healthy donors. Fewer junction insertions and more nucleotide deletions appeared in type 1 diabetes patients. For patients and controls alike, PCR might favor shorter templates to the same degree.

On this clone itself: Its antigen is still unknown.

Trimming removed 5 bases from V and 5 bases from J, with 6 bases in between. CDR1 and CDR2 (germline): DFQATT, SNEGSKA (reference sequence). The CDR3 length is 10 residues. Sequencing input: naive CD4+ T cells from blood. The clonotype was recovered from a man younger than 45 with type 1 diabetes. J is TRBJ1-2 and V is TRBV20-1; D remains unclear. For the CDR3, the DNA is TGCAGTGCTGCCAGTTATGGCTACACCTTC. It codes for CSAASYGYTF.